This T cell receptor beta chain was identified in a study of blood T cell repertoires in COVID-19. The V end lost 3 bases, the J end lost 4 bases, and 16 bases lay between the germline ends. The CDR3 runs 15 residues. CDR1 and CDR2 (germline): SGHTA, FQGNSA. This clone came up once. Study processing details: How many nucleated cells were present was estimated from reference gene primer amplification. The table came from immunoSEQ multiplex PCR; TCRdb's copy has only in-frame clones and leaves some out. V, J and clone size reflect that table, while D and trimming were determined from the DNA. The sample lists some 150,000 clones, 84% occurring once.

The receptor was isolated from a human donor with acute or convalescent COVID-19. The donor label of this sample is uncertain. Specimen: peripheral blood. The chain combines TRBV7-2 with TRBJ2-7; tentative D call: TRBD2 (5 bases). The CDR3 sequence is CASSFFTERTYEQYF. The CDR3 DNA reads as TGTGCCAGCAGCTTTTTTACAGAGAGGACTTACGAGCAGTACTTC.